These 17 T cell receptor beta chains share one sample of origin, sequenced in a study of blood T cells in healthy people across ages. Alongside a J-beta primer mix, a sample-barcoded 5' primer served in a second PCR lasting about 7 to 11 cycles. One entry per CDR3 protein, called by TCRdb with MiXCR from the 5' RACE reads. This sample has hundreds of thousands of distinct CDR3 sequences; 20% to 25% occur once, and the top ten carry around 9.2%. The same data also contributed to another study, on T cells of mothers and their children.

The source material was blood. Receptor source: a boy aged 10-17 years in good health.

The chain has TRBV29-1 and TRBJ2-1, with D unclear. Germline assignment: CDR1 SQVTM and CDR2 ANQGSEA. The CDR3 runs 14 residues. V shed 1 base and J shed 7 bases, with 14 bases lying between them. CDR3 DNA sequence: TGCAGCGTTGAAGTAGTCCCAGCCGAAAATGAGCAGTTCTTC. It yields the protein CSVEVVPAENEQFF.

CDR3 protein: CASSYGGRRDNEQFF. The CDR3 DNA reads TGTGCCAGCAGTTACGGCGGGAGGAGGGACAATGAGCAGTTCTTC. V and J are TRBV6-5 and TRBJ2-1, with TRBD2 identical over 8 bases. Trimming cost V 2 bases and J 5 bases; bases outside gene matches: 5. The CDR3 runs to 15 residues. Germline V CDR1 and CDR2: MNHEY, SVGAGI.

J is TRBJ2-1 and V is TRBV2; 7 positions agree with TRBD2. Trimming cost V 8 bases and J 7 bases; bases outside gene matches: 8. The CDR3 totals 13 residues. CDR1 is SNHLY, CDR2 FYNNEI, per germline. DNA for the CDR3: TGTGCCAGCGACGGCGGGGGAAATAATGAGCAGTTCTTC. Encoded protein: CASDGGGNNEQFF.

This clonotype was detected a few times. For the CDR3, the DNA is TGTGCCAGCAGCTTGGACAGCCAGACCCAAGAGACCCAGTACTTC. Amino acids: CASSLDSQTQETQYF. The chain carries TRBV13 and TRBJ2-5; possible D gene TRBD1, 6 bases. The V gene's germline CDR1 is PRHDT and CDR2 FYEKMQ (reference sequence). The CDR3 sequence is 15 residues long. The V gene lost 3 bases and the J gene lost 1 base, with 12 bases spanning the gap.

This clonotype occurred a few times. This chain uses TRBV24-1 with TRBJ2-4; 7 bases align to TRBD1. The J segment lost 0 bases and the V segment lost 4 bases, leaving 8 bases of the junction unmatched. The CDR3 is 17 residues long. Germline V gene lookup returns CDR1 KGHDR and CDR2 SFDVKD. The CDR3 reads CATSDSTTGLAKNIQYF. CDR3 DNA: TGTGCCACCAGTGACTCTACGACAGGGTTAGCCAAAAACATTCAGTACTTC.

The chain recombines TRBV6-1 with TRBJ2-5; 8 bases map to TRBD2. V lost 6 bases and J lost 2; bases outside the gene matches: 14. The CDR3 extends over 17 amino acids. Germline-derived CDR1 and CDR2 are MNHNS and SASEGT. The CDR3: CASRPLPRLAKQETQYF. The DNA for the CDR3 is TGTGCCAGCAGGCCACTGCCCCGACTAGCGAAGCAAGAGACCCAGTACTTC.

The chain carries TRBV20-1 and TRBJ2-1; 11 bases map to TRBD2. Per the germline V gene, CDR1 is DFQATT and CDR2 is SNEGSKA (reference sequence). J gave up 7 bases and V 3 bases, and 11 bases lay outside the gene matches. The CDR3 covers 16 residues. CDR3 coding DNA: TGCAGTGCTAGCCCACTAGCGGGGGTCCCTGGGAATGAGCAGTTCTTC. It codes for CSASPLAGVPGNEQFF.

A few counts support this clonotype. The V and J genes are TRBV14 and TRBJ2-1; 7 positions match TRBD1. The CDR3 is made up of 13 amino acids. J was trimmed by 6 bases and V by 6 bases; bases with no gene match: 5. CDR1 is SGHDN and CDR2 is FVKESK in the germline V gene. The CDR3 DNA reads TGTGCCAGCAGGAACCCAGGGGGCAATGAGCAGTTCTTC. Amino acid sequence: CASRNPGGNEQFF.

This clonotype showed up just a few times. The V and J genes are TRBV28 and TRBJ2-2; 7 bases align to TRBD2. This CDR3 is built from 16 residues. The junction had 7 bases not matched to a gene; V was cut back by 3 bases and J by 3 bases. Germline V gene lookup returns CDR1 MDHEN and CDR2 SYDVKM. CDR3 sequence (DNA): TGTGCCAGCAGTTTCGCGGGAGCGGACTACACCGGGGAGCTGTTTTTT. Translating it yields CASSFAGADYTGELFF.

This clonotype was found a few times. V and J are TRBV9 and TRBJ2-1; D may be TRBD2 (6 bases). There are 12 residues in the CDR3. With 5 bases removed from V and 10 bases from J, the gap between germline ends came to 13 bases. In germline, CDR1 is SGDLS, CDR2 YYNGEE. The CDR3 nucleotides read TGTGCCAGCAGTCAAGGAGGGGAGGAGCAGTTCTTC. Protein: CASSQGGEEQFF.

V is TRBV5-6 and J is TRBJ2-1; D may be TRBD1 or TRBD2 (7 bases each). The CDR3 consists of 16 residues. Between the trimmed V and J ends, which lost 0 bases and 4 bases, there was a span of 14 bases. CDR1 and CDR2 (germline): SGHDT, YYEEEE. CDR3 in amino acids: CASSLVPGGVYNEQFF. DNA for the CDR3: TGTGCCAGCAGCTTGGTTCCAGGGGGGGTGTACAATGAGCAGTTCTTC.

The rearrangement links TRBV12-3 or TRBV12-4 to TRBJ2-1; 7 bases fit TRBD1. V was clipped by 3 bases and J by 4 bases; unmatched bases: 6. CDR3 length equals 15 residues. CDR3 in amino acids: CASSFETGSYNEQFF. In nucleotides, the CDR3 is TGTGCCAGCAGTTTCGAGACAGGGTCTTACAATGAGCAGTTCTTC.

V usage is TRBV12-3 or TRBV12-4 and J usage is TRBJ2-3; TRBD1 aligns across 9 bases. The CDR3 is 17 amino acids. J was trimmed by 2 bases and V by 5 bases; bases with no gene match: 11. The CDR3 sequence: CASSPNPGQGYTDTQYF. CDR3 in DNA: TGTGCCAGCAGTCCAAACCCGGGACAGGGTTACACAGATACGCAGTATTTT.

The J gene is TRBJ2-1, the V gene TRBV7-8; TRBD1 matches at 8 bases. Germline CDR1 is SGHVS and CDR2 is FQNEAQ. The CDR3 has 17 amino acids. Trimming took 6 bases from V and 9 from J; bases not matched to a gene: 19. The CDR3 DNA follows: TGTGCCAGCAGGATTGGACAGGGAAGAGTTAGCTCGAGTGAGCAGTTCTTC. This gives the protein CASRIGQGRVSSSEQFF.

The CDR3 nucleotides are TGTGCCAGCAGCGTAGAAGGCCAGTCTTATCAGCCCCAGCATTTT. Amino acids: CASSVEGQSYQPQHF. The V and J genes are TRBV9 and TRBJ1-5; no reliable D call. CDR1 is SGDLS, CDR2 YYNGEE, per germline. The V gene lost 0 bases and the J gene lost 5 bases, with 12 bases spanning the gap. The CDR3 consists of 15 residues.

This clonotype has just a few counts. V is TRBV20-1 and J is TRBJ2-3; 10 bases match TRBD2. V dropped 1 base and J dropped 4; count of bases not matched to a gene: 8. Germline V gene sequence: CDR1 DFQATT, CDR2 SNEGSKA (reference sequence). The CDR3 extends over 16 amino acids. CDR3 nucleotides: TGCAGTGCTAGAGTAGCTAGCGGGAGTCTTTCAGATACGCAGTATTTT. Its translation: CSARVASGSLSDTQYF.

The rearrangement links TRBV3-1 to TRBJ2-3; 7 nucleotides align to TRBD1. The length of the CDR3 is 15 residues. After removal of 5 bases from V and 2 bases from J, the junction contained 7 bases not matched to a gene. Germline V CDR1 and CDR2: LGHDT, YNNKEL (reference sequence). The CDR3: CASSATGAYTDTQYF. CDR3 DNA: TGTGCCAGCAGCGCAACAGGGGCATACACAGATACGCAGTATTTT.